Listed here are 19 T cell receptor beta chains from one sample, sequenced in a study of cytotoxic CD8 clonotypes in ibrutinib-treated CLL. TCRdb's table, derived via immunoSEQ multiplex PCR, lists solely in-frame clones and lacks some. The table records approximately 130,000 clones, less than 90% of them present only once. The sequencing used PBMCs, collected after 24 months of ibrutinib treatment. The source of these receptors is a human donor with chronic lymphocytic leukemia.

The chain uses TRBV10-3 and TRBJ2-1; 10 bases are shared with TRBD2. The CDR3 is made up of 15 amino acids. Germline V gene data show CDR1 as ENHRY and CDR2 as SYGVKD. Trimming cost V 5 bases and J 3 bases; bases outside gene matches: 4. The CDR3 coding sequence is TGTGCCATCAGTCCAGCGGGGGGGCTCTACAATGAGCAGTTCTTC. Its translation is CAISPAGGLYNEQFF.

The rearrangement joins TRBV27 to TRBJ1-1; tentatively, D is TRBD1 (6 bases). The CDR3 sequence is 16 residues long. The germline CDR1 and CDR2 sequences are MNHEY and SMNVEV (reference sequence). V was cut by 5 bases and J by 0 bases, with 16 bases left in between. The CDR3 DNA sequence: TGTGCCAGCAGTCTAAGGGGGGGACGGATGAACACTGAAGCTTTCTTT. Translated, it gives CASSLRGGRMNTEAFF.

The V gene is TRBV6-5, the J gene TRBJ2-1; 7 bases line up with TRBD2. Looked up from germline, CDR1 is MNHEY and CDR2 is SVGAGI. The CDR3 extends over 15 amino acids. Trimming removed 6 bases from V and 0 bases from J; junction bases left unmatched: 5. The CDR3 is CASRPRGYSYNEQFF. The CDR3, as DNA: TGTGCCAGCAGACCGCGGGGGTACTCCTACAATGAGCAGTTCTTC.

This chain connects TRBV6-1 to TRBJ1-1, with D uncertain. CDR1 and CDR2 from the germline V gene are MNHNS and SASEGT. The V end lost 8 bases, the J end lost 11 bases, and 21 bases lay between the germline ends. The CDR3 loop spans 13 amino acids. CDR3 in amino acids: CASGPRVGKTAFF. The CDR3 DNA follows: TGTGCCAGCGGACCAAGGGTCGGGAAGACGGCTTTCTTT.

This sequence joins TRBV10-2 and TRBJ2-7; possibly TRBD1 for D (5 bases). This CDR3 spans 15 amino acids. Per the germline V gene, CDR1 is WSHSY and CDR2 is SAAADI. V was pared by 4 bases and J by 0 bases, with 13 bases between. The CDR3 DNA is TGCGCCAGCAGTGGGACACCAAGAACCTCCTACGAGCAGTACTTC. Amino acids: CASSGTPRTSYEQYF.

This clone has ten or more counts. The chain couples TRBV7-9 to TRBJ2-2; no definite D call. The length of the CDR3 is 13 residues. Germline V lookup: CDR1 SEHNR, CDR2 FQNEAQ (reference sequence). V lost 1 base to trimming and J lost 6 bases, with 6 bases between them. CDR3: CASSLELAGELFF. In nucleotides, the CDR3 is TGTGCCAGCAGCTTAGAGCTGGCCGGGGAGCTGTTTTTT.

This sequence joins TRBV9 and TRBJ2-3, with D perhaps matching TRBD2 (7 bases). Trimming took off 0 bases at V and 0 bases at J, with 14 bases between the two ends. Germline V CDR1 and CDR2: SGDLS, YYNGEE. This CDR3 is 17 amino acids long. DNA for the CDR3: TGTGCCAGCAGCGTAGTAGGGGGACTAACTAGCACAGATACGCAGTATTTT. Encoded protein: CASSVVGGLTSTDTQYF.

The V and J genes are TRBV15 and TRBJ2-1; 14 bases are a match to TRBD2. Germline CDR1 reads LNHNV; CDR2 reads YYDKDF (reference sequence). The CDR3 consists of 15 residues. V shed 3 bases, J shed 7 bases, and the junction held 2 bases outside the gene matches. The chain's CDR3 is CATSSRTSGGNEQFF. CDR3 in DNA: TGTGCCACCAGCAGCCGGACTAGCGGGGGGAATGAGCAGTTCTTC.

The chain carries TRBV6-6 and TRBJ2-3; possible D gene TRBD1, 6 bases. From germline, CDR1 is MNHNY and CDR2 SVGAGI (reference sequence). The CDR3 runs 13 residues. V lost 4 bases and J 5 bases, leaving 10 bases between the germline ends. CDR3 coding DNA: TGTGCCAGCAGTTTACAGGGTAGAGATACGCAGTATTTT. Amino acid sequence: CASSLQGRDTQYF.

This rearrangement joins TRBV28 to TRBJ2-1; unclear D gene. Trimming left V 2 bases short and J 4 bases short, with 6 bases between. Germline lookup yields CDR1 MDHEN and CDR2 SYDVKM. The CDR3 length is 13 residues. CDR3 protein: CASSLTDYNEQFF. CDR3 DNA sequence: TGTGCCAGCAGTTTAACTGATTACAATGAGCAGTTCTTC.

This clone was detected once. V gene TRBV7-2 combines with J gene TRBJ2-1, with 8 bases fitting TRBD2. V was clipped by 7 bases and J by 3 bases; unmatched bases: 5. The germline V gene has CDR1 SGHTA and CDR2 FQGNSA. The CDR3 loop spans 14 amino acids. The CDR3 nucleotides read TGTGCCAGCACCGTAGCGGGGATCTACAATGAGCAGTTCTTC. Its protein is CASTVAGIYNEQFF.

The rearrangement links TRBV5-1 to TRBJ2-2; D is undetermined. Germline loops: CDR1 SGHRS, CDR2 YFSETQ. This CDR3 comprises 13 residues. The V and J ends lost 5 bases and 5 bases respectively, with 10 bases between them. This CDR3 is CASRTLFTGELFF. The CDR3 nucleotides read TGCGCCAGCAGGACGCTTTTTACCGGGGAGCTGTTTTTT.

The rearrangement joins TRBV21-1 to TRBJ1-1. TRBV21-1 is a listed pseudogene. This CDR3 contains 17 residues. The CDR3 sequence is CASSKGEGSPMNTEAFF. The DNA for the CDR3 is TGTGCCAGCAGCAAAGGGGAGGGTTCACCAATGAACACTGAAGCTTTCTTT.

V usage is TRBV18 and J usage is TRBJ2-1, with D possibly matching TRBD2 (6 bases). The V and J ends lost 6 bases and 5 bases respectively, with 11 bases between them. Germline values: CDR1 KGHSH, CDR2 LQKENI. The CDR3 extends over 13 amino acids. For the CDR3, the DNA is TGTGCCAGCTCCCGGGACTTCAACAATGAGCAGTTCTTC. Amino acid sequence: CASSRDFNNEQFF. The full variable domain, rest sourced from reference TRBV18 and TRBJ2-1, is NAGVMQNPRHLVRRRGQEARLRCSPMKGHSHVYWYRQLPEEGLKFMVYLQKENIIDESGMPKERFSAEFPKEGPSILRIQQVVRGDSAAYFCASSRDFNNEQFFGPGTRLTVL.

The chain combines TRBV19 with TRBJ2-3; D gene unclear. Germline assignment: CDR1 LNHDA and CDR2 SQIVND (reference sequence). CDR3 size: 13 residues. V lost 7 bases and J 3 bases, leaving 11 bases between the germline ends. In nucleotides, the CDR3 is TGTGCCAGTAAAATGCAGGTTACAGATACGCAGTATTTT. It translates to CASKMQVTDTQYF.

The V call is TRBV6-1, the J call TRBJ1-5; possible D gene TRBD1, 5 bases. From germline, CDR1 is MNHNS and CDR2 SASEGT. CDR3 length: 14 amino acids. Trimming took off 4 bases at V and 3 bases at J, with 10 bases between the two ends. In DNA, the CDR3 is TGTGCCAGCAGTGTATCCGGACACAATCAGCCCCAGCATTTT. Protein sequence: CASSVSGHNQPQHF.

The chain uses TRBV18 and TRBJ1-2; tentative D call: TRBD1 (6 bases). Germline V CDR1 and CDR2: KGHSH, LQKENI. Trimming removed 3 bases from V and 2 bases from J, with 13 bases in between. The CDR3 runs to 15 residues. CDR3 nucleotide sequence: TGTGCCAGCTCACCTTTCACCCAGGGGAACTATGGCTACACCTTC. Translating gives CASSPFTQGNYGYTF.

The CDR3 nucleotides read TGCGCCAGCCAAGGACAGGGAGGTACTGAAGCTTTCTTT. Translation: CASQGQGGTEAFF. The chain carries TRBV5-1 and TRBJ1-1, with 8 bases aligning to TRBD1. With 7 bases clipped from V and 5 bases from J, the junction kept 7 bases outside the gene matches. The CDR3 loop spans 13 amino acids. The germline CDR1 and CDR2 sequences are SGHRS and YFSETQ. Based on the CDR3 plus reference TRBV5-1 and TRBJ1-1, the full variable domain is KAGVTQTPRYLIKTRGQQVTLSCSPISGHRSVSWYQQTPGQGLQFLFEYFSETQRNKGNFPGRFSGRQFSNSRSEMNVSTLELGDSALYLCASQGQGGTEAFFGQGTRLTVV.

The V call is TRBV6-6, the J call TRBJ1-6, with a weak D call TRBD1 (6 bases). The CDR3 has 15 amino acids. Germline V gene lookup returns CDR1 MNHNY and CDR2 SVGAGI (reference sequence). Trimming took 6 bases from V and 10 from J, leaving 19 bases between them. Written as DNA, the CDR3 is TGTGCCAGCAGCAATTACAGGGTCGGGAGATCACCCCTCCACTTT. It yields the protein CASSNYRVGRSPLHF.